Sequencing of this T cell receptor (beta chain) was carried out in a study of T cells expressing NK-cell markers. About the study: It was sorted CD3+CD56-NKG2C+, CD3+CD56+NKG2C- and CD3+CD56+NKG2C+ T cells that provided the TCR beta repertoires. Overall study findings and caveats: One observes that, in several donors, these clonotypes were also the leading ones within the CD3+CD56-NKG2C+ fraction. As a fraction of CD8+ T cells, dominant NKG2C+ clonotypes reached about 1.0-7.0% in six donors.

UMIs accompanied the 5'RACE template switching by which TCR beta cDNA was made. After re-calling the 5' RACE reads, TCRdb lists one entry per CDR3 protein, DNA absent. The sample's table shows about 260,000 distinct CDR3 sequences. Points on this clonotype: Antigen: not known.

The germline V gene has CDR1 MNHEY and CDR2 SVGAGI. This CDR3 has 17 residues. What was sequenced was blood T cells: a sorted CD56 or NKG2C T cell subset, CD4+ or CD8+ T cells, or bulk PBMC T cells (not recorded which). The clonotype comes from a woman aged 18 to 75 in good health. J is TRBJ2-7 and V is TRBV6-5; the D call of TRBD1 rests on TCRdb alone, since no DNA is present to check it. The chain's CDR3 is CASSYSISGTGIHEQYF.